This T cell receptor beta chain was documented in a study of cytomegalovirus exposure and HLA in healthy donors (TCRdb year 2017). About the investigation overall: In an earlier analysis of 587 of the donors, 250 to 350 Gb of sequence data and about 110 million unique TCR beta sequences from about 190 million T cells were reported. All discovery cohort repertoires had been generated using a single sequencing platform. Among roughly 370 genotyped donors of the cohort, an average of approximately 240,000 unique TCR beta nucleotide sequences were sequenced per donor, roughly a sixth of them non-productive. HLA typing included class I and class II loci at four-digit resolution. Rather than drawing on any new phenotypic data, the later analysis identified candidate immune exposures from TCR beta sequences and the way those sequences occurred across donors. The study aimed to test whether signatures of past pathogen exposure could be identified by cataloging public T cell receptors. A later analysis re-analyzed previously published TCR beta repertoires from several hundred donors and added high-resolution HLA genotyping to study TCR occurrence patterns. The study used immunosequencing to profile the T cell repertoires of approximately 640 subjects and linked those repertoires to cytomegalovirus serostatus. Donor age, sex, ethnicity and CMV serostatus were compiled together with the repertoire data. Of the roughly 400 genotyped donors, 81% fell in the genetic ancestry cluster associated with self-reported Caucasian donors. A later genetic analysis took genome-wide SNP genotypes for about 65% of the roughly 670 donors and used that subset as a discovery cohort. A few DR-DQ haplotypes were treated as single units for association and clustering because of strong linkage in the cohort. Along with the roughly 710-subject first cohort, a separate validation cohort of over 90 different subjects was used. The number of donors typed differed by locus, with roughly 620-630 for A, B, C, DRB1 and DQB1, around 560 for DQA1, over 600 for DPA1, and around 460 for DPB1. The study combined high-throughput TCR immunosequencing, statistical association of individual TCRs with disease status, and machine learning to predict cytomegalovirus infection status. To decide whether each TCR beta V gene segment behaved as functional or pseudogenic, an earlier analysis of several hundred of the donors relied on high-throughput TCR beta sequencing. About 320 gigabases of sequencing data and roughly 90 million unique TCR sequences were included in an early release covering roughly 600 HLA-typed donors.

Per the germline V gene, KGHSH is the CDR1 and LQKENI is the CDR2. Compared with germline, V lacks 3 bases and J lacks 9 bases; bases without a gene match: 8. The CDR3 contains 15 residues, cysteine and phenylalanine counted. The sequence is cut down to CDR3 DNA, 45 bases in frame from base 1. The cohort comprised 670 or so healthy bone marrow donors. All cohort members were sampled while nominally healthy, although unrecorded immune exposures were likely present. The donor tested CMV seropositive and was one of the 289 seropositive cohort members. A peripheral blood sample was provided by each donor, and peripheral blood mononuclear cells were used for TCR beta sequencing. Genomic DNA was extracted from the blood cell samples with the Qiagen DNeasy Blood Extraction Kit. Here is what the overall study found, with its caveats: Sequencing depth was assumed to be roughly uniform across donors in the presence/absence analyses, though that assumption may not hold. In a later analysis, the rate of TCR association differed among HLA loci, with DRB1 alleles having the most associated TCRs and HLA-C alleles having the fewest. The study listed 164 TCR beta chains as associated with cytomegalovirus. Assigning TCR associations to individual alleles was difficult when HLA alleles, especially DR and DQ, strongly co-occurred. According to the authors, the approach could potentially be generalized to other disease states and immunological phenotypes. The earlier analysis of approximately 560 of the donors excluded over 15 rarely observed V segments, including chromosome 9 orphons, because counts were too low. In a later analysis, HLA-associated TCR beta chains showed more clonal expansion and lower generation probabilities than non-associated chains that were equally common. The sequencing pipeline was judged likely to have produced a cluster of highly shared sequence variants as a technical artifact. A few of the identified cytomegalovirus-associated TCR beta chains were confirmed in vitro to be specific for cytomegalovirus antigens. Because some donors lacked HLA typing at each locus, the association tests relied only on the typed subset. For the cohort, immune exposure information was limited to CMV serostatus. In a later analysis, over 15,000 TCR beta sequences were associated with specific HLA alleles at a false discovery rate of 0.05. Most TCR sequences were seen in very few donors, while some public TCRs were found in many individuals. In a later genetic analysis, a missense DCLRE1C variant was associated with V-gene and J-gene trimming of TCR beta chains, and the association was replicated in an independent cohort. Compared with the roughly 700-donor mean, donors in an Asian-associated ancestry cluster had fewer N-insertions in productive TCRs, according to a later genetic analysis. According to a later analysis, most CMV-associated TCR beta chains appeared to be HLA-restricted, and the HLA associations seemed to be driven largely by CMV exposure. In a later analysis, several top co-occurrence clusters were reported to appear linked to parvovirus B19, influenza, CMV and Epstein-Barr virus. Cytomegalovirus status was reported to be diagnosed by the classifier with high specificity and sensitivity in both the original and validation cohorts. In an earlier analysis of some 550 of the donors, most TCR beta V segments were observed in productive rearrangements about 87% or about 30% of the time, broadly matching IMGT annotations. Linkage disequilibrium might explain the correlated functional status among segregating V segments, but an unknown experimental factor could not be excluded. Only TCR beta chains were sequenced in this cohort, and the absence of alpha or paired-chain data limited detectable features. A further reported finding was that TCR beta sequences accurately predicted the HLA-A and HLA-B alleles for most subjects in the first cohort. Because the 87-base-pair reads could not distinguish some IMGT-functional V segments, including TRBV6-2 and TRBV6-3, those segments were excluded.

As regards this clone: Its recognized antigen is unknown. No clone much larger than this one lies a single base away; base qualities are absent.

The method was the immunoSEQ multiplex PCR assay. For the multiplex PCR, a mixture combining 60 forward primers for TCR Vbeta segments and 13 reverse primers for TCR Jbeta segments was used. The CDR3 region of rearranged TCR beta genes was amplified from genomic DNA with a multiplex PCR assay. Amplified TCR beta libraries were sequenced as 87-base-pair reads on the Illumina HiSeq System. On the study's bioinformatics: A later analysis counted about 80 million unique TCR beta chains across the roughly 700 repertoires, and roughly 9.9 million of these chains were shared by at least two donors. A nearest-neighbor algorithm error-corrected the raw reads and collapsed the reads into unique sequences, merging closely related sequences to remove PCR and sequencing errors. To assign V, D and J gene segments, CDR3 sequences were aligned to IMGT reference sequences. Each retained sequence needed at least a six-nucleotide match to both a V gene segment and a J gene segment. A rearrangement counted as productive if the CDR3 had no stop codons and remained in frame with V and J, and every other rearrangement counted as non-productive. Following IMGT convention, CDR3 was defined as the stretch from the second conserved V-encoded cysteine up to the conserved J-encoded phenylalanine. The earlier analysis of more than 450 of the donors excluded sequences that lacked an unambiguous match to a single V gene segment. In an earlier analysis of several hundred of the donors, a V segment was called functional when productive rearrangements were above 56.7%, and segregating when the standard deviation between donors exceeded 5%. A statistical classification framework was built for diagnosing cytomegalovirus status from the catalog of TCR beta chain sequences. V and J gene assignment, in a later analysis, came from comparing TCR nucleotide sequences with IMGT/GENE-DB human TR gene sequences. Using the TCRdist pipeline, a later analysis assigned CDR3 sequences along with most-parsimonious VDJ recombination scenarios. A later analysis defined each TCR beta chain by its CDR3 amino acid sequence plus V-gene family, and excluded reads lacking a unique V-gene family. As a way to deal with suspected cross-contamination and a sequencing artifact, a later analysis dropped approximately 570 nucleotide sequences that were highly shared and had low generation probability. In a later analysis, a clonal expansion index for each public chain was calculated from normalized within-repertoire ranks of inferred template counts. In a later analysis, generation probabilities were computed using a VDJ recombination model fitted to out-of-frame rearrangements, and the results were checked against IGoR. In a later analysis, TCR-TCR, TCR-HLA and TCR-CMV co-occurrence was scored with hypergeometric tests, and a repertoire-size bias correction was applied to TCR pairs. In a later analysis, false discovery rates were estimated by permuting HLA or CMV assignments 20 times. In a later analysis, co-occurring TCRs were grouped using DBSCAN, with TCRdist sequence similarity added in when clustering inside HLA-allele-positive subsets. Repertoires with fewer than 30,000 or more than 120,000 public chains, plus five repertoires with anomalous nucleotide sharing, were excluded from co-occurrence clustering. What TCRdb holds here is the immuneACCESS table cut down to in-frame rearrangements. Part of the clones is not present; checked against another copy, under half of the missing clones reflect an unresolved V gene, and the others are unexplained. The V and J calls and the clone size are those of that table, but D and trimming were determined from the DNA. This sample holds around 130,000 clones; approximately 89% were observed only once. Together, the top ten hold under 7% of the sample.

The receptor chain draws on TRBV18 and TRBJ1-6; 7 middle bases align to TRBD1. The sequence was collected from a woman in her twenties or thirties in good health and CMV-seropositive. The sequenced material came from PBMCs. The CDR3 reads CASSPRQGTSSPLHF. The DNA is TGTGCCAGCTCACCGCGACAGGGCACAAGTTCACCCCTCCACTTT.